This T cell receptor beta chain derives from a study of T cell responses to AZD1222 COVID-19 vaccine. Study conclusions and caveats: Recipients of two AZD1222 doses showed rising Spike-specific TCR breadth and depth. Scientists sampled the repertoires only once the peak T cell response had passed. Among the donors, most were white British and more were female, and clonal diversity was possibly underestimated.

Measured with immunoSEQ multiplex PCR; TCRdb has only the in-frame clones, and not every one. The sample has more than 100,000 clones; 85% to 90% are singletons. The ends lost 2 bases at V and 3 bases at J; junction bases unmatched: 5. CDR3 length equals 15 residues. Germline V gene lookup returns CDR1 SGHRS and CDR2 YFSETQ. Turning to this clone: Its target is not known.

This sequence originates from an adult in good health. This chain connects TRBV5-1 to TRBJ2-3; 8 bases fit TRBD2. The material was peripheral blood, obtained on day 0 of AZD1222 vaccination. The CDR3 DNA reads TGCGCCAGCAGCTTTGCCGGGAGGGTGACAGATACGCAGTATTTT. Protein: CASSFAGRVTDTQYF. The whole variable domain, remainder taken from reference TRBV5-1 and TRBJ2-3, is KAGVTQTPRYLIKTRGQQVTLSCSPISGHRSVSWYQQTPGQGLQFLFEYFSETQRNKGNFPGRFSGRQFSNSRSEMNVSTLELGDSALYLCASSFAGRVTDTQYFGPGTRLTVL.